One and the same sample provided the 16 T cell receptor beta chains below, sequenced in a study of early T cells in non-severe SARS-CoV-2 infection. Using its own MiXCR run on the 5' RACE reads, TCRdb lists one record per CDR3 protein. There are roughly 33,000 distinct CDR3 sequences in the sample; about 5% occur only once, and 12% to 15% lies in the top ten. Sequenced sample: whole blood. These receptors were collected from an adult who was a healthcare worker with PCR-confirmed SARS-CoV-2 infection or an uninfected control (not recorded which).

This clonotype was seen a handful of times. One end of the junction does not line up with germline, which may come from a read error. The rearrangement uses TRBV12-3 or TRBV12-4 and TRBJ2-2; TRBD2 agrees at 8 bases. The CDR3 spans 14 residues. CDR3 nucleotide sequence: TGTGCCAGCAGTGTAGCGGGGCGGACCGGGGAGCTGTTTTTT. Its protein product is CASSVAGRTGELFF.

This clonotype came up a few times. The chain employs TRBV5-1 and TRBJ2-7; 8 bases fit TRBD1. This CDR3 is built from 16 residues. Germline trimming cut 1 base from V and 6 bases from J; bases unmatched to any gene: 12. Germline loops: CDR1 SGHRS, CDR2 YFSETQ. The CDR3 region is CASSLTPTDRAREQYF. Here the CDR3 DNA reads TGCGCCAGCAGCTTGACCCCGACGGACAGGGCTCGCGAGCAGTACTTC.

Here the CDR3 reads CASSLSGQGNTEAFF. In DNA form, the CDR3 reads TGTGCCAGCAGTTTATCCGGACAGGGAAACACTGAAGCTTTCTTT. The chain uses TRBV12-3 or TRBV12-4 and TRBJ1-1; 8 bases map to TRBD1. The trim removed 2 bases at V and 2 bases at J, leaving 4 bases unmatched. The CDR3 runs to 15 residues.

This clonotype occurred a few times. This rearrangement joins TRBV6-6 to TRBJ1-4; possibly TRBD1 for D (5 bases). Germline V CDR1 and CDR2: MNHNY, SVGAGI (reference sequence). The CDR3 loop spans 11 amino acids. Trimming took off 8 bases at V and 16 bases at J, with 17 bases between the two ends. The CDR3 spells CASGLGGVPFF. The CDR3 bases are TGTGCCAGCGGTCTTGGAGGGGTACCGTTTTTT.

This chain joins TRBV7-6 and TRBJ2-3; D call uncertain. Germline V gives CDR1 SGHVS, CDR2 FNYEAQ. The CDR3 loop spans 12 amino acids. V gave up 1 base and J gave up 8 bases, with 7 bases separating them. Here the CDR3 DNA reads TGTGCCAGCAGCTTAGGGGAAAGTACGCAGTATTTT. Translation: CASSLGESTQYF.

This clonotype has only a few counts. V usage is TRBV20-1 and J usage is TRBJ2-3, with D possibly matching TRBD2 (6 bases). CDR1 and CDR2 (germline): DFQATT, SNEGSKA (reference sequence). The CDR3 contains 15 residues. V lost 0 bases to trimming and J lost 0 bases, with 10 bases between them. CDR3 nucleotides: TGCAGTGCTAGAGATGCAGGGACTAGCACAGATACGCAGTATTTT. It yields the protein CSARDAGTSTDTQYF.

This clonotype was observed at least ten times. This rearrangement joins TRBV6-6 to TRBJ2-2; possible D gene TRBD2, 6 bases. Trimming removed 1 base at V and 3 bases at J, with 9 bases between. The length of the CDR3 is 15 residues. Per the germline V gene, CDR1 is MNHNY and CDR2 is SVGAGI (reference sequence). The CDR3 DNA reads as TGTGCCAGCAGTTACTTGGGCGGGGACACCGGGGAGCTGTTTTTT. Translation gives CASSYLGGDTGELFF.

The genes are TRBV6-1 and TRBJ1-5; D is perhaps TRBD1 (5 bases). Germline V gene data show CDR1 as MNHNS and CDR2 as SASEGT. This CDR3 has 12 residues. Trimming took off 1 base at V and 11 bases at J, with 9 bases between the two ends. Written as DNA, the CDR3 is TGTGCCAGCAGTGAAGGGGACTGGGCCCAGCATTTT. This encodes CASSEGDWAQHF.

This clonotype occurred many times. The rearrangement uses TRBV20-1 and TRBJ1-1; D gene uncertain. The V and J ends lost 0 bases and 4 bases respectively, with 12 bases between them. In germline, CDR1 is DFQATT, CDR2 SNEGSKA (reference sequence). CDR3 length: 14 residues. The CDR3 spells CSARDKPEGTEAFF. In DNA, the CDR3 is TGCAGTGCTAGAGATAAGCCTGAGGGCACTGAAGCTTTCTTT.

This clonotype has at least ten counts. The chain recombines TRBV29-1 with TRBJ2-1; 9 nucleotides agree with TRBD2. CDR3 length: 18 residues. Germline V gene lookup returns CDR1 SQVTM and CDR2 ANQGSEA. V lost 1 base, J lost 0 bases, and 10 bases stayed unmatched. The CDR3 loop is CSVEGVAGAESSYNEQFF. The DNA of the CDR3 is TGCAGCGTTGAAGGGGTAGCGGGGGCCGAAAGCTCCTACAATGAGCAGTTCTTC.

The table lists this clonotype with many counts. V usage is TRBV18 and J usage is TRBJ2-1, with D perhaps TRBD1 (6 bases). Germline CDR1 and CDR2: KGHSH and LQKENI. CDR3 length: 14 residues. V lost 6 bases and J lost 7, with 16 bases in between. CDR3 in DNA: TGTGCCAGCTCGCAACAACAGGGTAAAAATGAGCAGTTCTTC. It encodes CASSQQQGKNEQFF.

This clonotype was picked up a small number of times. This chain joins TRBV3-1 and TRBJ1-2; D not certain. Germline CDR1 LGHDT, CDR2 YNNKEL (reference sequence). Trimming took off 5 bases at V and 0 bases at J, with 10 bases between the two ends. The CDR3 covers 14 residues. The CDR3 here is CASSVGHSNYGYTF. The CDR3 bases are TGTGCCAGCAGCGTTGGCCACTCTAACTATGGCTACACCTTC. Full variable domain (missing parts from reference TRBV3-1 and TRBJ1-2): DTAVSQTPKYLVTQMGNDKSIKCEQNLGHDTMYWYKQDSKKFLKIMFSYNNKELIINETVPNRFSPKSPDKAHLNLHINSLELGDSAVYFCASSVGHSNYGYTFGSGTRLTVV.

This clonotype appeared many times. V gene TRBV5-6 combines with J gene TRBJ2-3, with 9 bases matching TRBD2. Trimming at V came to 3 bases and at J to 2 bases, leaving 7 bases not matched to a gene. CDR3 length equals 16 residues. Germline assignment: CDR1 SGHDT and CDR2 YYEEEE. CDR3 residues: CASSYSSGGHTDTQYF. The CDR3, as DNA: TGTGCCAGCAGCTATAGTAGCGGGGGCCACACAGATACGCAGTATTTT.

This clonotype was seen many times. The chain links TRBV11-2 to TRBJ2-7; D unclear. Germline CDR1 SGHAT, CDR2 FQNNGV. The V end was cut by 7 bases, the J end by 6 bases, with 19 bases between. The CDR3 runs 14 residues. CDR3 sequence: CASNHYRRLTEQYF. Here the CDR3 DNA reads TGTGCCAGCAACCACTATCGGCGTCTTACCGAGCAGTACTTC.

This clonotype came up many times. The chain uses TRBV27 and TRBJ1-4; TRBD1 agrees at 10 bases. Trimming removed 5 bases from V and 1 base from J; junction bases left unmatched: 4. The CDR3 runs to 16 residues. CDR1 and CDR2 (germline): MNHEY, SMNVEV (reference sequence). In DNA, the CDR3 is TGTGCCAGCAGTCGACAGGGGGCATTAACTAATGAAAAACTGTTTTTT. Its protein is CASSRQGALTNEKLFF.

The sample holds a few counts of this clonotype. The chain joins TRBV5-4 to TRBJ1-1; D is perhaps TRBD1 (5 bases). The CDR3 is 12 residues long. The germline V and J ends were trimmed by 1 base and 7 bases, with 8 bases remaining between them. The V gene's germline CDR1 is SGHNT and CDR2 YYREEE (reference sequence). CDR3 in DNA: TGTGCCAGCAGCTTGTTCCAGGGTGAAGCTTTCTTT. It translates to CASSLFQGEAFF.